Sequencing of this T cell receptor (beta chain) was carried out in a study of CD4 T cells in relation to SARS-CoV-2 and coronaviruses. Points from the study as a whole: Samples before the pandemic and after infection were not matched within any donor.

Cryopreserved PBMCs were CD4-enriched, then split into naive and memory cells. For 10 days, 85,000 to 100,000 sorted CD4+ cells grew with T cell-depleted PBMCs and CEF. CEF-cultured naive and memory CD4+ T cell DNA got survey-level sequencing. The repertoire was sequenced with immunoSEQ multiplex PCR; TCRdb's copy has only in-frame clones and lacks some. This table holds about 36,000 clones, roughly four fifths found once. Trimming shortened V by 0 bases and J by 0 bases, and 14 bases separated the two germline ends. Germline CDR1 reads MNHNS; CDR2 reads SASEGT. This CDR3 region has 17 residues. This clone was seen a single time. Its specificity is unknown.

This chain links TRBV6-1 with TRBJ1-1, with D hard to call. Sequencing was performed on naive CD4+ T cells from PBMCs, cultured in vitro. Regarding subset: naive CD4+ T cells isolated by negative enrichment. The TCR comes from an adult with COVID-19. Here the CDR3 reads CASSEAPLAGLNTEAFF. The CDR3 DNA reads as TGTGCCAGCAGTGAAGCTCCCCTCGCGGGCCTGAACACTGAAGCTTTCTTT.